The present T cell receptor beta chain was sequenced within a study of blood T cell repertoires in COVID-19 (dated by TCRdb to the early 2020s). General notes on the study: Samples covering the acute and convalescent phases of COVID-19 were provided by collaborators in the United States, Italy and Spain. The material from the prospective study consisted of cDNA or gDNA derived from T cells, B-cell-depleted T cells, or PBMCs. Subjects who had been exposed to COVID-19, were actively infected with it, or had recovered from it provided the deeply sampled blood TCRbeta repertoires that made up the dataset. The repertoires were released in a freely available public database intended as a resource for research on the immune response to SARS-CoV-2. Samples were obtained from the ongoing ImmuneRACE study (first 160 participants) and from 1,254 subjects provided by 6 global collaborators. A de-identified subject ID, COVID-19 status, age in years and sex were almost always included in the sample metadata. HLA class I and class II types, where available, came from metadata supplied by the sample provider rather than from assay-based typing. Results and caveats for the whole study, not just this receptor: The quantity of clinical and demographic metadata differed by source and by participant and was supplied without curation.

TCRbeta CDR3 regions were amplified from genomic DNA using the immunoSEQ Assay, a bias-controlled multiplex PCR. From the authors' description of their analysis: Nucleated cell counts per sample were estimated from amplification of reference gene primers within the assay. To quantify the absolute abundance of each unique TCRbeta CDR3 rearrangement, sequence reads were collapsed and filtered. Productive Simpson clonality was computed per sample as the square root of Simpson's diversity index over productive rearrangements. The source is immuneACCESS, and TCRdb retained only in-frame sequences with V and J called. Part of the clones is not carried over; for the studies checked, unresolved V genes explain less than half of this, and the remainder is unexplained. The V and J calls and clone size were taken over from that table, and D and trimming were inferred from the DNA. The sample table shows fewer than 700,000 clones, and less than 90% are seen once. Less than 9% of the sample comes from the top ten.

V is clipped by 2 bases and J by 8 bases, and the sequence between their germline boundaries is 13 bases long. From the cysteine up to the phenylalanine, the CDR3 has a length of 15 residues. Just CDR3 DNA is preserved here, 45 bases in frame from base 1. Taken from the germline V gene, the CDR1 and CDR2 loops are MGHDK and SYGVNS. In Seattle, one collaborating source enrolled patients while the infection was active and tracked those patients longitudinally over the course of disease. Collaborating institutions collected whole blood in K2EDTA tubes following their own protocols. For TCRbeta analysis, collaborators shipped samples as frozen whole blood, isolated PBMCs, or DNA extracted from either of those sample types. Comment on this clone: What antigen it recognizes has not been identified. Within one base of it there is no much larger clone, and no base qualities were kept.

The sequencing input was peripheral blood. The rearranged segments are TRBV25-1 and TRBJ1-6, with the D gene uncertain. The TCR originated in a woman aged 50 to 60 with COVID-19, enrolled during active disease. Here the CDR3 is given as CASSESRDTDSPLHF. The base sequence is TGTGCCAGCAGTGAAAGCCGGGATACAGATTCACCCCTCCACTTT.